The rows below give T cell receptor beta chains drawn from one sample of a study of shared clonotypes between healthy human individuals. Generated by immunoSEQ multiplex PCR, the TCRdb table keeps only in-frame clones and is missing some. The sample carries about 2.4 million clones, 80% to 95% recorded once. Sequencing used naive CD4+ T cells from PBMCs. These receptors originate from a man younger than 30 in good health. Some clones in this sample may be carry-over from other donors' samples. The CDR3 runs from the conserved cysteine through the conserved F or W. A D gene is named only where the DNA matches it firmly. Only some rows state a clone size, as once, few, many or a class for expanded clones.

CASSIDLAVGRDYGYTF | TGTGCCAGTAGTATAGATCTCGCCGTGGGGAGGGACTATGGCTACACCTTC | TRBV19 | NA | NA | TRBJ1-2
CASSVDSSLKYGYTF | TGTGCCAGCAGCGTTGACAGCTCCCTCAAGTATGGCTACACCTTC | TRBV5-4 | NA | NA | TRBJ1-2
CASSSGLIGTEAFF | TGTGCCAGCAGCTCGGGACTTATTGGGACTGAAGCTTTCTTT | TRBV5-6 | NA | once | TRBJ1-1
CASILGGRHTEAFF | TGTGCCAGCATCCTGGGGGGAAGACACACTGAAGCTTTCTTT | TRBV28 | NA | NA | TRBJ1-1
CASSLQSAANTGELFF | TGTGCCAGCAGCTTACAGTCGGCGGCGAACACCGGGGAGCTGTTTTTT | TRBV7-9 | NA | NA | TRBJ2-2
CASSSSGAYNEQFF | TGTGCCAGCAGTTCTAGCGGTGCCTACAATGAGCAGTTCTTC | TRBV28 | TRBD2 | NA | TRBJ2-1
CASRARDGSNYGYTF | TGTGCCAGCAGGGCCAGGGACGGTTCTAACTATGGCTACACCTTC | TRBV6-4 | NA | NA | TRBJ1-2
CASSLILTGGTYEQYF | TGCGCCAGCAGCTTGATCCTGACAGGGGGGACCTACGAGCAGTACTTC | TRBV5-1 | TRBD1 | NA | TRBJ2-7
CASSLWSSGSGTGELFF | TGCGCCAGCAGCTTGTGGAGTAGCGGGAGTGGCACCGGGGAGCTGTTTTTT | TRBV5-1 | TRBD2 | NA | TRBJ2-2
CASSVTSRGTDTQYF | TGTGCCAGCAGCGTAACCTCCCGAGGCACAGATACGCAGTATTTT | TRBV9 | NA | NA | TRBJ2-3
CASSSTRRDRGRNTIYF | TGTGCCAGCAGCTCGACTCGCAGGGACAGGGGGAGAAACACCATATATTTT | TRBV11-2 | TRBD1 | NA | TRBJ1-3
CASSLGGLAGAQQYF | TGTGCCAGCAGCTTGGGGGGACTAGCGGGAGCCCAGCAGTACTTC | TRBV5-4 | TRBD2 | NA | TRBJ2-7
CASSYGGTAQETQYF | TGTGCCAGCAGTTACGGGGGGACGGCCCAAGAGACCCAGTACTTC | TRBV6-6 | NA | NA | TRBJ2-5
CASSQGGFSYNEQFF | TGCGCCAGCAGCCAAGGAGGCTTCTCCTACAATGAGCAGTTCTTC | TRBV4-1 | NA | NA | TRBJ2-1
CAWSPTGTGIEQYF | TGTGCCTGGAGTCCCACCGGGACAGGGATTGAGCAGTATTTT | TRBV30 | TRBD1 | NA | TRBJ2-3
CASSLQGPFDYGYTF | TGTGCCAGCAGTTTACAGGGGCCGTTCGACTATGGCTACACCTTC | TRBV5-6 | TRBD1 | NA | TRBJ1-2
CASRGWDSRRTDTQYF | TGTGCCAGCAGGGGGTGGGACTCGCGTCGAACAGATACGCAGTATTTT | TRBV27 | NA | once | TRBJ2-3
CASSQAGTSAYEQYF | TGTGCCAGCAGCCAGGCCGGGACTTCCGCCTACGAGCAGTACTTC | TRBV7-2 | NA | NA | TRBJ2-7
CSGSPNYGYTF | TGCAGTGGCTCTCCCAATTATGGCTACACCTTC | TRBV20-1 | NA | NA | TRBJ1-2
CASSSSTDTQYF | TGTGCCAGCAGTTCAAGCACAGATACGCAGTATTTT | TRBV6-6 | NA | NA | TRBJ2-3
CASSDPRRGTDTQYF | TGTGCCAGCAGTGACCCTCGAAGGGGTACAGATACGCAGTATTTT | TRBV6-1 | NA | once | TRBJ2-3
CASSSRQGRFIDEQFF | TGTGCCAGCAGCTCACGACAGGGAAGGTTTATTGATGAGCAGTTCTTC | TRBV7-9 | TRBD1 | once | TRBJ2-1
CASSQPSLQETQYF | TGCGCCAGCAGCCAACCCAGCCTTCAAGAGACCCAGTACTTC | TRBV4-1 | NA | NA | TRBJ2-5
CASSFREVKETQYF | TGTGCCAGCAGCTTCCGGGAGGTCAAAGAGACCCAGTACTTC | TRBV5-4 | TRBD2 | NA | TRBJ2-5
CASSLDGSQETQYF | TGTGCCAGCAGCTTAGACGGATCCCAAGAGACCCAGTACTTC | TRBV7-6 | NA | once | TRBJ2-5
CASSGFRDRSNQPQHF | TGTGCCAGCTCAGGGTTCAGGGACCGAAGCAATCAGCCCCAGCATTTT | TRBV18 | NA | once | TRBJ1-5
CASSIVGAYTEAFF | TGTGCCAGTAGTATAGTCGGGGCGTACACTGAAGCTTTCTTT | TRBV19 | NA | NA | TRBJ1-1
CASTPGRQYNEQFF | TGTGCCAGCACCCCCGGCCGACAATACAATGAGCAGTTCTTC | TRBV2 | NA | NA | TRBJ2-1
CASSLGGTDSYEQYF | TGTGCCAGCAGCTTAGGGGGGACAGACTCCTACGAGCAGTACTTC | TRBV7-2 | TRBD1 | NA | TRBJ2-7
CASSFKGALGTDTQYF | TGTGCCAGCAGCTTTAAGGGGGCGCTGGGAACAGATACGCAGTATTTT | TRBV7-2 | TRBD1 | NA | TRBJ2-3
CASSLPEVETQYF | TGCGCCAGCAGCTTGCCAGAAGTGGAGACCCAGTACTTC | TRBV5-1 | NA | NA | TRBJ2-5
CASSDKVTSNTGELFF | TGTGCCAGCAGTGACAAAGTGACCTCGAACACCGGGGAGCTGTTTTTT | TRBV25-1 | NA | NA | TRBJ2-2
CASSFRTSGSPYEQYF | TGTGCCAGCAGCTTCCGGACTAGCGGGAGTCCCTACGAGCAGTACTTC | TRBV7-2 | TRBD2 | NA | TRBJ2-7
CASSWGGGTDTQYF | TGCGCCAGCAGCTGGGGCGGGGGCACAGATACGCAGTATTTT | TRBV5-1 | NA | NA | TRBJ2-3
CASIKGENYGYTF | TGTGCCAGTATTAAGGGGGAAAACTATGGCTACACCTTC | TRBV19 | NA | NA | TRBJ1-2
CASIRASSYNEQFF | TGTGCCAGCATTAGGGCTAGCTCCTACAATGAGCAGTTCTTC | TRBV6-6 | NA | NA | TRBJ2-1
CASTWTGRDEQFF | TGTGCCAGCACTTGGACGGGGAGGGATGAGCAGTTCTTC | TRBV6-6 | TRBD2 | NA | TRBJ2-1
CASSSLEGAEKLFF | TGTGCCAGCAGCTCCCTAGAGGGTGCTGAAAAACTGTTTTTT | TRBV5-6 | NA | NA | TRBJ1-4
CASSSHQGGRTEAFF | TGCGCCAGCAGCTCGCATCAGGGGGGTCGGACTGAAGCTTTCTTT | TRBV5-1 | TRBD1 | NA | TRBJ1-1